The clone carrying this T cell receptor beta chain has ten or more counts. Assembly of TCR beta libraries relied on iRepertoire HTBI primers together with Arm-PCR of CDR3 regions. TCRdb reprocessed the multiplex PCR reads via MiXCR and lists one record per CDR3 protein. The table has some 340,000 distinct CDR3 sequences, approximately 12% seen once. The sample is drawn from a study of regulatory T cells in long-lasting Graves disease. Time point given: newly diagnosed GD, antithyroid drugs for less than 3 months. PBMCs provided the RNA from which the TCR library was made. These data were also filed under a second study, of T cells in Graves' hyperthyroidism and ophthalmopathy. As reported in that work: The definition of stable Graves' hyperthyroidism was no ophthalmopathy progression within 18 months. Most clonotypes expanded in the thyroid (above 0.001) were also present in blood. Model predictions of ophthalmopathy came a median around 6.5 months before onset.

The receptor was isolated from a woman between 18 and 29 years old with Graves disease. The material was peripheral blood mononuclear cells (PBMCs), obtained at new diagnosis, from a patient treated with antithyroid drugs.

The CDR3 DNA reads as TGCAGTGCTGGACAGAAGAGGGGGTTGACTGAAGCTTTCTTT. Translated, it gives CSAGQKRGLTEAFF. The rearrangement uses TRBV20-1 and TRBJ1-1, with a weak D call TRBD1 (6 bases). This CDR3 contains 14 residues. Trimming took off 5 bases at V and 5 bases at J, with 18 bases between the two ends. From germline, CDR1 is DFQATT and CDR2 SNEGSKA (reference sequence).